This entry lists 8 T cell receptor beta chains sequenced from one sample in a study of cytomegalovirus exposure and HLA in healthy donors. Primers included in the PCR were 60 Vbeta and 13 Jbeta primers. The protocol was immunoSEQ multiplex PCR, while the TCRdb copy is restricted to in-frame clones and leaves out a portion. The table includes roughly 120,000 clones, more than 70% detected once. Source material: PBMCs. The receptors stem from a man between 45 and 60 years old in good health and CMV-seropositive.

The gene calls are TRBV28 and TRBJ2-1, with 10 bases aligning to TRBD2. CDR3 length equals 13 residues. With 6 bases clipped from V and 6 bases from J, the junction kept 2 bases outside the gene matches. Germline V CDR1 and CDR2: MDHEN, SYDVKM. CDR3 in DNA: TGTGCCAGCAGAAGCGGGAGGGCCAATGAGCAGTTCTTC. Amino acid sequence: CASRSGRANEQFF. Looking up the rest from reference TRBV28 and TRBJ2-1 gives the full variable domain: DVKVTQSSRYLVKRTGEKVFLECVQDMDHENMFWYRQDPGLGLRLIYFSYDVKMKEKGDIPEGYSVSREKKERFSLILESASTNQTSMYLCASRSGRANEQFFGPGTRLTVL.

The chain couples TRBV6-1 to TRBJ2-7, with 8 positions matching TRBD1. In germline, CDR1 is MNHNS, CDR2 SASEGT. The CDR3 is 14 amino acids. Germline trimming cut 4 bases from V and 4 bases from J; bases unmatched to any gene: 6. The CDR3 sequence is CASSVGQGQYEQYF. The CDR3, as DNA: TGTGCCAGCAGTGTAGGACAGGGTCAATACGAGCAGTACTTC.

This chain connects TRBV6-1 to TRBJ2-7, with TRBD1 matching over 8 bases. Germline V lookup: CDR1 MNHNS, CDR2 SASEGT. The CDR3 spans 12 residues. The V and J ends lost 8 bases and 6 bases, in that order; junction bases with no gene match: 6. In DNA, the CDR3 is TGTGCCAGCTCCGACAGGGGTTTCGAGCAGTACTTC. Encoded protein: CASSDRGFEQYF.

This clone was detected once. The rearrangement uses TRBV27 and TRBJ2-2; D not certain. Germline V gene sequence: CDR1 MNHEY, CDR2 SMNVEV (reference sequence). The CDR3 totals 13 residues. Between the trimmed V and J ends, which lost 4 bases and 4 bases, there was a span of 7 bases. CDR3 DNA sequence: TGTGCCAGCAGTTACATTTCCACCGGGGAGCTGTTTTTT. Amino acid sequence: CASSYISTGELFF.

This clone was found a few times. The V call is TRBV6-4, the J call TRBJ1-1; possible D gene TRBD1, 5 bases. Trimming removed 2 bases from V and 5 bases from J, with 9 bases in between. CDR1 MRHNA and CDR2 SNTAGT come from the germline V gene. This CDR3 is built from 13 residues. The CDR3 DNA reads TGTGCCAGCAGTGACATCGGGGGAACTGAAGCTTTCTTT. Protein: CASSDIGGTEAFF.

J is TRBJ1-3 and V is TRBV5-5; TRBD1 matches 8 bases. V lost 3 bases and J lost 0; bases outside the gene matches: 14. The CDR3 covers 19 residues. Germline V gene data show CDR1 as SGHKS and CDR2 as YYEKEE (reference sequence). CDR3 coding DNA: TGTGCCAGCAGCTCCACGGGACAGGCGCCGTCATTCTCTGGAAACACCATATATTTT. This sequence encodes CASSSTGQAPSFSGNTIYF. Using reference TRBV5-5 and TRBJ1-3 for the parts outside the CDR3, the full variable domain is DAGVTQSPTHLIKTRGQQVTLRCSPISGHKSVSWYQQVLGQGPQFIFQYYEKEERGRGNFPDRFSARQFPNYSSELNVNALLLGDSALYLCASSSTGQAPSFSGNTIYFGEGSWLTVV.

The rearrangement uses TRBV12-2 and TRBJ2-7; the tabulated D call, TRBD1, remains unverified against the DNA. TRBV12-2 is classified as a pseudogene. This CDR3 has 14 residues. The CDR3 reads CASRSGRTYYEQYF. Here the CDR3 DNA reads TGTGCAAGTCGCTCGGGCAGGACATACTACGAGCAGTACTTC.

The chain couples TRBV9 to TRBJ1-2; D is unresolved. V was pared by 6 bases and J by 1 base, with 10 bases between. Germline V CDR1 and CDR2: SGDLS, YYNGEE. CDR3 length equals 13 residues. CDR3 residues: CASNGDNNYGYTF. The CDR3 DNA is TGTGCCAGCAACGGCGACAATAACTATGGCTACACCTTC.